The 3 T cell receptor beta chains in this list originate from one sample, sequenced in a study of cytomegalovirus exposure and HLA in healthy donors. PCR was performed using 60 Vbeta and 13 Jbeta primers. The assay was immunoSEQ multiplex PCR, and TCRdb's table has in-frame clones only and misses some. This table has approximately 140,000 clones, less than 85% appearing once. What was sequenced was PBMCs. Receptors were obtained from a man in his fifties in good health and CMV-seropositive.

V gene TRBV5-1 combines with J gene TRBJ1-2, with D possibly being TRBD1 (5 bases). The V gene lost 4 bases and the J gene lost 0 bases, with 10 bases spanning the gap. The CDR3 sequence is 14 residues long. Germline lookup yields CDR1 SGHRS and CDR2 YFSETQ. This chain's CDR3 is CASSLDTANYGYTF. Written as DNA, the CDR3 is TGCGCCAGCAGCCTGGACACAGCTAACTATGGCTACACCTTC.

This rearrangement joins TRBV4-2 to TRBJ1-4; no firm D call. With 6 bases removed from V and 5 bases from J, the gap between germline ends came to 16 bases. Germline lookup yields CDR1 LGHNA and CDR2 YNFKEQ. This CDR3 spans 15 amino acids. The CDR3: CASRAEETSNEKLFF. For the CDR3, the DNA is TGTGCCAGCAGGGCAGAGGAGACTTCCAATGAAAAACTGTTTTTT.

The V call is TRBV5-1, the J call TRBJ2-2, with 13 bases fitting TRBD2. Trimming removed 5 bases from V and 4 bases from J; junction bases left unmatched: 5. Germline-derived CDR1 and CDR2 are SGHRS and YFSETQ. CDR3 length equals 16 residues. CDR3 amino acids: CASRRGLAGFTGELFF. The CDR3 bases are TGCGCCAGCAGACGGGGACTAGCGGGATTCACCGGGGAGCTGTTTTTT.